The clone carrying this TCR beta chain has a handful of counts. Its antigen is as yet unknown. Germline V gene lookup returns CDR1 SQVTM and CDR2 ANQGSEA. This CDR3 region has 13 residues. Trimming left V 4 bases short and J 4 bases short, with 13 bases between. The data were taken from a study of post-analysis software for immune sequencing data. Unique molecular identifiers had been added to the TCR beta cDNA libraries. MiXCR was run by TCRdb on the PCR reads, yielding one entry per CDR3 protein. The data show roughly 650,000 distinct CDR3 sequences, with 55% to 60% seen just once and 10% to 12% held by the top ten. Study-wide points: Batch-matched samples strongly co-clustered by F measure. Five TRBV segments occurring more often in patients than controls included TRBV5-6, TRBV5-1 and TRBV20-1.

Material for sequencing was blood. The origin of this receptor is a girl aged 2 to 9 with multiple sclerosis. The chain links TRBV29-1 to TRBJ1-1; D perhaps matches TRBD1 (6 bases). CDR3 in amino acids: CSVVGGGSTEAFF. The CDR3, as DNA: TGCAGCGTTGTAGGGGGGGGCAGCACTGAAGCTTTCTTT.